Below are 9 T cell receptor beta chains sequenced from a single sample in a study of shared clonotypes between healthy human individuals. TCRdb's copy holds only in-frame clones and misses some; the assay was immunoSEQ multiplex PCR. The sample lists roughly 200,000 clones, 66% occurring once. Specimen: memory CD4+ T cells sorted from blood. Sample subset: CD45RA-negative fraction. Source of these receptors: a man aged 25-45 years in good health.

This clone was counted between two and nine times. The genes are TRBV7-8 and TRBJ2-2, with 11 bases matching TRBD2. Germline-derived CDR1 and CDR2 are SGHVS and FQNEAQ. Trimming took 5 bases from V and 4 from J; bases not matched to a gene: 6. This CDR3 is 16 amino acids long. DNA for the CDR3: TGTGCCAGCAGCCCTGTAGCGGGAGGGCTCACCGGGGAGCTGTTTTTT. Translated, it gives CASSPVAGGLTGELFF.

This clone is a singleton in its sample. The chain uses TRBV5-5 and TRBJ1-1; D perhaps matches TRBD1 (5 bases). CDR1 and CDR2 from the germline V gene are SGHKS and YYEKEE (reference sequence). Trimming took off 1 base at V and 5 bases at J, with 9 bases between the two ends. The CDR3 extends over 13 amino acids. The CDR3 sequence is CASSLNRRTEAFF. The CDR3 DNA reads TGTGCCAGCAGCTTGAACAGGAGGACTGAAGCTTTCTTT.

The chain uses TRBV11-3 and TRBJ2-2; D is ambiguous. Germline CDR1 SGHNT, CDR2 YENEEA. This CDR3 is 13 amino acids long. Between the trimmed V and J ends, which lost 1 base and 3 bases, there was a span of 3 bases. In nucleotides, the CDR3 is TGTGCCAGCAGCTTAGTGGACACCGGGGAGCTGTTTTTT. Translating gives CASSLVDTGELFF. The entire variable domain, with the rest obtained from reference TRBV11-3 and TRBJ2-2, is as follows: EAGVVQSPRYKIIEKKQPVAFWCNPISGHNTLYWYLQNLGQGPELLIRYENEEAVDDSQLPKDRFSAERLKGVDSTLKIQPAELGDSAVYLCASSLVDTGELFFGEGSRLTVL.

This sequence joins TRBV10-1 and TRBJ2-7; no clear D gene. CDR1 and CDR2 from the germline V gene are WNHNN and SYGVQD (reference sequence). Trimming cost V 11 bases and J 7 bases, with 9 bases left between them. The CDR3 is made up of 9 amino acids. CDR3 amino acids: CAGRAEQYF. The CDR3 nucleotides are TGCGCCGGCCGTGCGGAGCAGTACTTC.

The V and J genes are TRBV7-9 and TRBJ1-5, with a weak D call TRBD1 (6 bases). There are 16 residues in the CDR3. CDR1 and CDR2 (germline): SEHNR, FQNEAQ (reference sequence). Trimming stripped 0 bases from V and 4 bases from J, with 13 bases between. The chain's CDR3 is CASSLALDRENQPQHF. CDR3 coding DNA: TGTGCCAGCAGCTTAGCGTTGGACAGAGAGAATCAGCCCCAGCATTTT.

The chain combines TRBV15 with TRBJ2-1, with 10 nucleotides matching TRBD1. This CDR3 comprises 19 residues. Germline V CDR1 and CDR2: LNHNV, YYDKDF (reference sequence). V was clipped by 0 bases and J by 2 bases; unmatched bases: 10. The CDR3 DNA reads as TGTGCCACCAGCAGAGACCGCCCCAGCGGGACAGGGGCCTACAATGAGCAGTTCTTC. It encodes CATSRDRPSGTGAYNEQFF.

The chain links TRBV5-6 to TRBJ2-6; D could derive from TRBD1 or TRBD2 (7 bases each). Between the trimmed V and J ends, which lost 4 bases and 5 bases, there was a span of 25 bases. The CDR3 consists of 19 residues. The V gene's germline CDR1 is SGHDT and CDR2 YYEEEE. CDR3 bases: TGTGCCAGCAGCCCGGGGGGAGGGGGCCCCCCGTCGTGGGCCAACGTCCTGACTTTC. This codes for CASSPGGGGPPSWANVLTF.

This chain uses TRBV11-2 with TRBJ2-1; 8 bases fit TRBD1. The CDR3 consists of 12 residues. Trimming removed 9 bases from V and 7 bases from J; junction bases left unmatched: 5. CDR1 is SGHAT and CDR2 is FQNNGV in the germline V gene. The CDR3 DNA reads TGTGCCAGTCAGGGGGCAGGGAATGAGCAGTTCTTC. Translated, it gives CASQGAGNEQFF.

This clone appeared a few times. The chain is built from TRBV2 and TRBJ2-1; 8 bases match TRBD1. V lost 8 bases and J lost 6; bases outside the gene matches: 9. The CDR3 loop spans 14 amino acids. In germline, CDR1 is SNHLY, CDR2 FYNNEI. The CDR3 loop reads CASCPGQDSNEQFF. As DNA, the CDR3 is TGTGCCAGCTGCCCGGGACAGGACAGCAATGAGCAGTTCTTC.